This T cell receptor (beta chain) was sequenced during a study of regulatory T cells in long-lasting Graves disease (dated by TCRdb to the early 2020s). At the level of the whole study: To count as having persistent Graves' disease, a patient had to have received antithyroid drug treatment for over 5 years with TSH receptor autoantibodies remaining persistently positive. This study used TCR sequencing and RNA sequencing of peripheral blood to compare persistent Graves' disease patients against newly diagnosed Graves' disease patients. The study was conducted in China and was registered as a clinical trial. A total of roughly 33 samples underwent TCR sequencing: around 13 from persistent and roughly 20 from newly diagnosed Graves' disease patients. On average, persistent Graves' disease patients in the clinical cohort had been on antithyroid drugs for approximately 10 years. Findings and caveats that apply to the study as a whole: The authors acknowledged the small sample size as a limitation that may reduce accuracy. Peripheral blood alone was examined, since thyroid tissue, which constituted the primary lesion, could not be accessed. Sequencing and analysis were restricted to the TCR beta chain. More public clonotypes were shared among persistent patients (around 3,000) than among newly diagnosed patients (roughly 1,000). Persistent disease showed preferential use of TRBV28, TRBJ1-2 and TRBJ2-5, whereas newly diagnosed disease favored TRBV20-1 and TRBJ2-1. Compared with newly diagnosed patients, patients with persistent Graves' disease had lower TCR Shannon entropy and fewer highly expanded clones, which suggests clonal expansion.

From the cysteine through the phenylalanine, the CDR3 covers 14 amino acids. Of all the DNA, just the CDR3 is kept, 42 bases in frame from base 1. CDR1 and CDR2 are read off the germline V gene as MNHNS and SASEGT. V is shortened by 6 bases, J by 3 bases, and the region joining them spans 15 bases. What the time point label conveys for this sample: persistent/refractory GD, antithyroid drugs over 5 years with positive TRAb. For both TCR sequencing and RNA sequencing, RNA was extracted from PBMCs using TRIzol. The diagnosis of Graves' disease was made according to American Thyroid Association guidelines. The patients came from an endocrinology department in Xi'an, China. Each patient gave 7 to 9.5 milliliters of peripheral blood, collected in an EDTA anticoagulant tube. PBMCs were isolated by Ficoll Paque Plus density gradient separation without further T cell sorting. RNA quality was checked with an Agilent 2100 Bioanalyzer and agarose gel, and concentration with a NanoDrop 2000.

The library was obtained by multiplex PCR. The instrument was an Illumina HiSeq 4000. TCR beta libraries were built with iRepertoire HTBI primers and Arm-PCR amplification of CDR3 regions. Before sequencing, the PCR products went through gel purification. The published analysis was carried out like this. Gene usage analysis of CDR3 amino acid clonotypes used the 62 TRBV and around 13 TRBJ segments found across samples. Filtered high-quality paired reads were merged into contigs using COPE and FqMerger. BLAST was used to align contigs to the IMGT TRBV, TRBD and TRBJ reference genes, and CDR3 was defined following IMGT. Clonotypes above 0.1% frequency were classified as highly expanded clones. Shannon entropy served as the measure of repertoire diversity, while the Gini coefficient captured V-J evenness. A clonotype found in more than one individual was treated as public. TCRdb cleaned the public reads at Q25 with fastp, built clones with MiXCR and kept in-frame beta chains. Each CDR3 protein appears once, grouped with its most common genes and DNA. For this entry, the V and J calls and clone size follow TCRdb and not the study's own pipeline. The sample table lists approximately 470,000 distinct CDR3 sequences, roughly 20% of them with a count of one. Jointly, the top ten make up about 8.3% of the sample.

This clonotype was seen ten or more times. Its antigen remains unidentified. Per-base qualities were not stored, and no clone one base away is much larger. In this chain, TRBV6-1 is recombined with TRBJ2-7; the D gene is perhaps TRBD1 or TRBD2, as each covers 5 bases. The TCR sequence derives from a female donor with Graves disease. The sample consisted of peripheral blood mononuclear cells (PBMCs), taken when the disease was refractory, from a patient treated with antithyroid drugs. The base sequence is TGTGCCAGCAGCTCCGGGACGAGGGGCTACGAGCAGTACTTC. This translates into CASSSGTRGYEQYF.